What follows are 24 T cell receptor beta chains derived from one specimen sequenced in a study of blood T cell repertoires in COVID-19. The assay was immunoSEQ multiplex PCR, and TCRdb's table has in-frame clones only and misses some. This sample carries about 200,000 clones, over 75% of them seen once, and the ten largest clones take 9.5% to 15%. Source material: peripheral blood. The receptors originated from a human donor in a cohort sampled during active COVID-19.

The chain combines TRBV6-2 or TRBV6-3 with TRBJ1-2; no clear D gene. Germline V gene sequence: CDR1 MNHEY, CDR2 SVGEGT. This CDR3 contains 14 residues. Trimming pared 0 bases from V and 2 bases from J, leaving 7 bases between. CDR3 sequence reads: CASSYSVRNYGYTF. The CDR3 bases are TGTGCCAGCAGTTACTCGGTGCGAAACTATGGCTACACCTTC.

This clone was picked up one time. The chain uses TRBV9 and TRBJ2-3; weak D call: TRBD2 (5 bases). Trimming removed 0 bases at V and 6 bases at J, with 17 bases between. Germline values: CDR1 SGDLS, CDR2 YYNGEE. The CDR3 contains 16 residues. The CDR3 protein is CASSVATGTTWDTQYF. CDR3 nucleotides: TGTGCCAGCAGCGTAGCTACGGGAACGACGTGGGATACGCAGTATTTT.

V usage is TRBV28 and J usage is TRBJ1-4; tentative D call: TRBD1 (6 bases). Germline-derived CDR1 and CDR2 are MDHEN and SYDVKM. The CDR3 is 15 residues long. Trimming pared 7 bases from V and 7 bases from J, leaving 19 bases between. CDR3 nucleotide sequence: TGTGCCAGCAATAAGGGCGGGGGGCTGGCTGAAAAACTGTTTTTT. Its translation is CASNKGGGLAEKLFF.

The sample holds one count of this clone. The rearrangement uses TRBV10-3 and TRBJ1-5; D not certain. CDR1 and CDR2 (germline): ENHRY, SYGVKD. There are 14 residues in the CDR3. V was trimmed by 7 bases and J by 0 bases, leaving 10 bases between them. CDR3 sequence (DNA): TGTGCCATCAATGGGGAGGGTAGCAATCAGCCCCAGCATTTT. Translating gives CAINGEGSNQPQHF.

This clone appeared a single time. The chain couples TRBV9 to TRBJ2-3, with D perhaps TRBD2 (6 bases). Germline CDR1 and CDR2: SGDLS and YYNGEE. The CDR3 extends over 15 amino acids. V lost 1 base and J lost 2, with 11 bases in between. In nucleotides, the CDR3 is TGTGCCAGCAGCGTAAGGGGACTTAACACAGATACGCAGTATTTT. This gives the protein CASSVRGLNTDTQYF.

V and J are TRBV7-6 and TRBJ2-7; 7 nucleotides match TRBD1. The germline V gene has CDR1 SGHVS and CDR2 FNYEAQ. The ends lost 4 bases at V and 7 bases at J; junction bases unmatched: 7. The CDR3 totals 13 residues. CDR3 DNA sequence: TGTGCCAGCAGCTGGGACAGCCCGGGAGAGCAGTACTTC. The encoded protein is CASSWDSPGEQYF.

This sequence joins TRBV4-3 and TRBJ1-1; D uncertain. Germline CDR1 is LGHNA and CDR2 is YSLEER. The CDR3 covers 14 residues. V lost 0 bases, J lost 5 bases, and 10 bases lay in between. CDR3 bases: TGCGCCAGCAGCCAAGATAGATTCTCTACTGAAGCTTTCTTT. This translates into CASSQDRFSTEAFF.

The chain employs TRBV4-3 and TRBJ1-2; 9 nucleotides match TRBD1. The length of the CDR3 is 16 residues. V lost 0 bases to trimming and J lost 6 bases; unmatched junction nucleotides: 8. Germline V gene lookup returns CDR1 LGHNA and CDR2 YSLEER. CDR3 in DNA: TGCGCCAGCAGCCAAGATAGGGGACAGGGAACGGATGGCTACACCTTC. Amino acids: CASSQDRGQGTDGYTF.

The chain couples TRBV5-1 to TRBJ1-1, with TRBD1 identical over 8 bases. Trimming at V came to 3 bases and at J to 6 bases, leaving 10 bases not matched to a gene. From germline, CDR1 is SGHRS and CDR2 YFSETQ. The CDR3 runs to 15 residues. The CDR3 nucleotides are TGCGCCAGCAGCTCCAGGACAGGGTTCAGTTCTGAAGCTTTCTTT. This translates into CASSSRTGFSSEAFF.

The CDR3 loop is CASTRSGGRYNEQFF. CDR3 in DNA: TGTGCCAGCACCCGATCGGGCGGGAGGTACAATGAGCAGTTCTTC. The J gene is TRBJ2-1, the V gene TRBV28; 8 positions match TRBD2. The CDR3 has 15 residues. Unmatched junction bases numbered 9, after V lost 7 bases and J lost 4 bases. Germline V gene data show CDR1 as MDHEN and CDR2 as SYDVKM.

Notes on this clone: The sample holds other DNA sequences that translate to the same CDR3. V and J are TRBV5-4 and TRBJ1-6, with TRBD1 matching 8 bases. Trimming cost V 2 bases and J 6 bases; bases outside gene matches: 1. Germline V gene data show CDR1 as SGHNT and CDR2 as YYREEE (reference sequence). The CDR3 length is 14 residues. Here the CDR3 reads CASSFGQGNSPLHF. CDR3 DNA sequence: TGTGCCAGCAGCTTTGGACAGGGTAATTCACCCCTCCACTTT. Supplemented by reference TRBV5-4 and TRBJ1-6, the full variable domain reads ETGVTQSPTHLIKTRGQQVTLRCSSQSGHNTVSWYQQALGQGPQFIFQYYREEENGRGNFPPRFSGLQFPNYSSELNVNALELDDSALYLCASSFGQGNSPLHFGNGTRLTVT.

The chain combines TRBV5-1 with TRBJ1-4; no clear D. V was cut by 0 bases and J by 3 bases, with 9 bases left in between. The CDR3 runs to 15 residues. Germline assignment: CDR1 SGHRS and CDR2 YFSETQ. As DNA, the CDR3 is TGCGCCAGCAGCTTGGCCCGAAGCCCTAATGAAAAACTGTTTTTT. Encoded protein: CASSLARSPNEKLFF. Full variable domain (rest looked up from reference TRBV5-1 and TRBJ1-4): KAGVTQTPRYLIKTRGQQVTLSCSPISGHRSVSWYQQTPGQGLQFLFEYFSETQRNKGNFPGRFSGRQFSNSRSEMNVSTLELGDSALYLCASSLARSPNEKLFFGSGTQLSVL.

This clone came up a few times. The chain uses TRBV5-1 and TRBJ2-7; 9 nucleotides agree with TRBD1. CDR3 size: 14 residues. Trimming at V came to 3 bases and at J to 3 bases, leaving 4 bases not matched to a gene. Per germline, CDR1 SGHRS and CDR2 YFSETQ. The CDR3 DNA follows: TGCGCCAGCAGCTCCGGGACAGGGTACTACGAGCAGTACTTC. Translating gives CASSSGTGYYEQYF.

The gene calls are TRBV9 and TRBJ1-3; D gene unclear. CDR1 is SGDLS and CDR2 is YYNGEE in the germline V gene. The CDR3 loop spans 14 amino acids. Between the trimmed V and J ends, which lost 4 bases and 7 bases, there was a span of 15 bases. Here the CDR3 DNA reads TGTGCCAGCAGCACCCGCGGAGGAGGGAACACCATATATTTT. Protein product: CASSTRGGGNTIYF.

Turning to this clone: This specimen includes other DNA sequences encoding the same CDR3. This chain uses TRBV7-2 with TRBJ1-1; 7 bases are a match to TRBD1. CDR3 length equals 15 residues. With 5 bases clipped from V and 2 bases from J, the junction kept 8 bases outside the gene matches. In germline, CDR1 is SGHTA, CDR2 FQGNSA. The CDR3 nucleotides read TGTGCCAGCAGCCCCCAGGGGGTTGGAAACACTGAAGCTTTCTTT. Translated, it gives CASSPQGVGNTEAFF.

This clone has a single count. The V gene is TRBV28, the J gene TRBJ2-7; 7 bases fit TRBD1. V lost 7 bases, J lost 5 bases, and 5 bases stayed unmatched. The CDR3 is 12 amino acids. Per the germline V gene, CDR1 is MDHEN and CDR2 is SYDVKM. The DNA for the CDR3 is TGTGCCAGCACCGACAGGGCCCACGAGCAGTACTTC. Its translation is CASTDRAHEQYF.

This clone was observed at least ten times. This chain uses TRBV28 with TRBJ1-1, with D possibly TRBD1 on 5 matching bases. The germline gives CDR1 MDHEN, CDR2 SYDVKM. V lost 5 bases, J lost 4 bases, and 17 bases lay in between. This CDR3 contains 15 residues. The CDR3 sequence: CASSPTGGTSTEAFF. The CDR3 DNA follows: TGTGCCAGCAGTCCCACCGGGGGGACGAGCACTGAAGCTTTCTTT.

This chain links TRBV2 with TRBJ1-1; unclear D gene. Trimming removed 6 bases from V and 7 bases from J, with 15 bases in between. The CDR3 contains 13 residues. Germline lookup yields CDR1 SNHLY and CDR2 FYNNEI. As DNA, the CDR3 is TGTGCCAGCAGCCTTGGACTGAGCCTTGAAGCTTTCTTT. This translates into CASSLGLSLEAFF.

The CDR3 is CSVAPEGLAYGYTF. Written as DNA, the CDR3 is TGCAGCGTTGCGCCAGAGGGACTTGCCTATGGCTACACCTTC. V usage is TRBV29-1 and J usage is TRBJ1-2; a weak D match, TRBD1 (5 bases). The germline gives CDR1 SQVTM, CDR2 ANQGSEA. V was pared by 4 bases and J by 4 bases, with 16 bases between. CDR3 length: 14 amino acids.

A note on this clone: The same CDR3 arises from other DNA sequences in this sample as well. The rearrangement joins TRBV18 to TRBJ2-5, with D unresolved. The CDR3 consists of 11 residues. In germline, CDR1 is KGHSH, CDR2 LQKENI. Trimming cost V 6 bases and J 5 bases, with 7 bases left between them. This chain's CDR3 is CASSPRETQYF. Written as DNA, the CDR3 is TGTGCCAGCTCCCCTCGGGAGACCCAGTACTTC.

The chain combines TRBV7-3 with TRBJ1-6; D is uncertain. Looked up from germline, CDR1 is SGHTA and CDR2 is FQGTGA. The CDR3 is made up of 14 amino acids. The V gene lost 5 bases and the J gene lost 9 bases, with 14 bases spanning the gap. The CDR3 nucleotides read TGTGCCAGCAGCCAAACTCCGAATGGTTCACCCCTCCACTTT. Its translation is CASSQTPNGSPLHF.

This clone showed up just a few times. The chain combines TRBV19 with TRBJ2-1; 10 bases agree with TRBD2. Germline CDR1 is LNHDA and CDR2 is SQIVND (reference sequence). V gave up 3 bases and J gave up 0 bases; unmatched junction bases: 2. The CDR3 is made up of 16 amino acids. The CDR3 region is CASSMPSGSSYNEQFF. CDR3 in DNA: TGTGCCAGTAGTATGCCTAGCGGGAGCTCCTACAATGAGCAGTTCTTC.

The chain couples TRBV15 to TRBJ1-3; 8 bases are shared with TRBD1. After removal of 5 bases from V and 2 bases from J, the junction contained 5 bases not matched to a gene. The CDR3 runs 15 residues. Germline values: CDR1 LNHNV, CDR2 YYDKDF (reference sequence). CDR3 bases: TGTGCCACCAGCGGTGGGGGACAGGCTGGAAACACCATATATTTT. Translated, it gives CATSGGGQAGNTIYF.

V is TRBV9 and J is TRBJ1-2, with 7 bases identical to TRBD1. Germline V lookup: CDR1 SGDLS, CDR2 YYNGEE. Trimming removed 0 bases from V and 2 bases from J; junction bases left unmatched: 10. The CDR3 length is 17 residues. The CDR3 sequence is CASSVALPGQKNYGYTF. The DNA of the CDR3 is TGTGCCAGCAGCGTAGCCTTACCGGGACAGAAGAACTATGGCTACACCTTC. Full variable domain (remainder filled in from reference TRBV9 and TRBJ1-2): DSGVTQTPKHLITATGQRVTLRCSPRSGDLSVYWYQQSLDQGLQFLIQYYNGEERAKGNILERFSAQQFPDLHSELNLSSLELGDSALYFCASSVALPGQKNYGYTFGSGTRLTVV.